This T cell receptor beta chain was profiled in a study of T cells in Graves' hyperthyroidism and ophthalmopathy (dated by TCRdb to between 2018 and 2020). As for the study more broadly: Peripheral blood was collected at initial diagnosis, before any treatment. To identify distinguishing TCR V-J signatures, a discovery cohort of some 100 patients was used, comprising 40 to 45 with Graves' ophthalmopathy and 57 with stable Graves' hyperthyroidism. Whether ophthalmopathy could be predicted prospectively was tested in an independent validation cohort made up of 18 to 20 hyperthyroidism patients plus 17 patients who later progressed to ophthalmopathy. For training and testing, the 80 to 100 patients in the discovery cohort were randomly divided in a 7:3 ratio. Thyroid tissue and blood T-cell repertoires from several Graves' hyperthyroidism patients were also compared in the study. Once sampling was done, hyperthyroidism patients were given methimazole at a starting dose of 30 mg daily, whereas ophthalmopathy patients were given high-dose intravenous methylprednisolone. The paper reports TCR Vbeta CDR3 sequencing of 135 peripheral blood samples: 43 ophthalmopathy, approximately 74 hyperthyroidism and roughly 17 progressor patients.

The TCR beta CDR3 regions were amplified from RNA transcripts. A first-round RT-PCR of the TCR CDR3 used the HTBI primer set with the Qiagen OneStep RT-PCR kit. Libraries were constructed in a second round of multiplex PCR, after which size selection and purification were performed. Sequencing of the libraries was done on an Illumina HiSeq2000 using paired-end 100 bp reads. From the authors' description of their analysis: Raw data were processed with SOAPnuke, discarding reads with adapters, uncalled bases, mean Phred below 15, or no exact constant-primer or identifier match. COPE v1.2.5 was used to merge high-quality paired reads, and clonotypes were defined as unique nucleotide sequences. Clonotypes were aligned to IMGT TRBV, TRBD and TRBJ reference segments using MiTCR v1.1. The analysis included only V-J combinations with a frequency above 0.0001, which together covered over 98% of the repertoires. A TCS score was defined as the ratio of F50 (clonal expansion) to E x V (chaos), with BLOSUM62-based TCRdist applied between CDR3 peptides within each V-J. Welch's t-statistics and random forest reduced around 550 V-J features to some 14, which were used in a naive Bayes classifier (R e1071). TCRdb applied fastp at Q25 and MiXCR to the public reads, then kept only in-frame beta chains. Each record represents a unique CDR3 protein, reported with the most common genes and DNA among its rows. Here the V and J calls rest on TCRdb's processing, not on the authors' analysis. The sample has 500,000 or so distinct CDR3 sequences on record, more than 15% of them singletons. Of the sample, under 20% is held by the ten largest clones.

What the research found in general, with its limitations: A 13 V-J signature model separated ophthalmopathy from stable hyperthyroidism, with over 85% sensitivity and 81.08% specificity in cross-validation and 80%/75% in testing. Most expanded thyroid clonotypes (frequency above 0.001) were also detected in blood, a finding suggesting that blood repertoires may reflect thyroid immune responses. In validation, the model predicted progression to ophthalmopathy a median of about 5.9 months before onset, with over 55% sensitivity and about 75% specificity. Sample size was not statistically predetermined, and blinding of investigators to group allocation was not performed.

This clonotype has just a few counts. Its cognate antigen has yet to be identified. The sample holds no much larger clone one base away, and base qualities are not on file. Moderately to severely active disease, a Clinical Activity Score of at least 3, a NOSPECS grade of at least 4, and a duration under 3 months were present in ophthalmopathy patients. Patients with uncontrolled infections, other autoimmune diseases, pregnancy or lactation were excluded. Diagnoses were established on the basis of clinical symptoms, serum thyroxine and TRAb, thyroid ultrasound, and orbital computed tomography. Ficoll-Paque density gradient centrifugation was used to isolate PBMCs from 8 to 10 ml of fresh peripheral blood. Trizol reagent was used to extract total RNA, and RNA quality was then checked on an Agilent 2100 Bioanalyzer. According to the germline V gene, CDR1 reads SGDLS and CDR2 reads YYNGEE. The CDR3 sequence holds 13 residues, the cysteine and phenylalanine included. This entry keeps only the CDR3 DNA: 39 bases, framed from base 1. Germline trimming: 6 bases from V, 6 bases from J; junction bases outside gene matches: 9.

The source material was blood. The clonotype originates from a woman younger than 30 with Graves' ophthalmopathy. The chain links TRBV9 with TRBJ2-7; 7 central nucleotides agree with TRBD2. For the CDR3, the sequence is CASNPGGGAEQYF. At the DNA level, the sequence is TGTGCCAGCAACCCTGGGGGGGGTGCCGAGCAGTACTTC.